The 32 T cell receptor beta chains below come from one sample, sequenced in a study of T cells in localized non-small cell lung cancer. Assay used: immunoSEQ multiplex PCR; TCRdb lists only in-frame clones, some missing. In the table there are approximately 31,000 clones, approximately 72% of which are singletons. The sample consisted of peripheral blood, taken before any cancer treatment. These receptor sequences come from a male donor aged 60 or over with stage II squamous cell lung carcinoma.

The rearrangement joins TRBV19 to TRBJ1-2; 7 bases match TRBD1. The CDR3 is made up of 14 amino acids. J lost 1 base, V lost 6 bases, and 5 bases had no gene match. CDR1 LNHDA and CDR2 SQIVND come from the germline V gene (reference sequence). The CDR3 protein is CASREQGFNYGYTF. In nucleotides, the CDR3 is TGTGCCAGTAGAGAACAGGGGTTTAACTATGGCTACACCTTC.

The chain uses TRBV18 and TRBJ1-2, with TRBD1 as a possible D gene (6 bases). Per germline, CDR1 KGHSH and CDR2 LQKENI. V was trimmed by 3 bases and J by 3 bases, leaving 11 bases between them. This CDR3 contains 14 residues. Here the CDR3 reads CASSPTGQDYGYTF. DNA of the CDR3: TGTGCCAGCTCACCGACAGGCCAAGACTATGGCTACACCTTC.

V usage is TRBV5-8 and J usage is TRBJ2-1; TRBD1 agrees at 9 bases. Germline values: CDR1 SGHTS, CDR2 YDEGEE. The CDR3 consists of 16 residues. Losses at the gene ends were 3 bases for V and 8 bases for J; bases not matched to a gene: 12. The DNA for the CDR3 is TGTGCCAGCAGCTCCCCGGGACAGGGTTCGCATTATGAGCAGTTCTTC. Its protein is CASSSPGQGSHYEQFF. Together with reference TRBV5-8 and TRBJ2-1, the CDR3 gives the full variable domain: EAGVTQSPTHLIKTRGQQATLRCSPISGHTSVYWYQQALGLGLQFLLWYDEGEERNRGNFPPRFSGRQFPNYSSELNVNALELEDSALYLCASSSPGQGSHYEQFFGPGTRLTVL.

J is TRBJ1-6 and V is TRBV28; tentatively, D is TRBD1 (6 bases). V was pared by 4 bases and J by 7 bases, with 11 bases between. The CDR3 sequence is 14 residues long. CDR1 and CDR2 (germline): MDHEN, SYDVKM. Here the CDR3 DNA reads TGTGCCAGCAGTTCTACAGGGACCAATTCACCCCTCCACTTT. Residues: CASSSTGTNSPLHF.

The chain is built from TRBV9 and TRBJ2-7; D not certain. The V end lost 0 bases, the J end lost 0 bases, and 10 bases lay between the germline ends. This CDR3 region has 15 residues. Germline assignment: CDR1 SGDLS and CDR2 YYNGEE. The CDR3 coding sequence is TGTGCCAGCAGCGTAGGACCGACCGTCTCCTACGAGCAGTACTTC. This codes for CASSVGPTVSYEQYF.

The V and J genes are TRBV19 and TRBJ1-6, with 7 bases lining up with TRBD1. This CDR3 is 15 amino acids long. V lost 8 bases and J lost 4; bases outside the gene matches: 8. CDR1 LNHDA and CDR2 SQIVND come from the germline V gene (reference sequence). The CDR3 protein is CASRDSKRYNSPLHF. The CDR3 coding sequence is TGTGCCAGTCGGGACAGTAAACGATATAATTCACCCCTCCACTTT.

This rearrangement joins TRBV5-1 to TRBJ2-7; 12 bases are shared with TRBD1. The J segment lost 3 bases and the V segment lost 5 bases, leaving 18 bases of the junction unmatched. The length of the CDR3 is 19 residues. CDR1 is SGHRS, CDR2 YFSETQ, per germline. CDR3 sequence (DNA): TGCGCCAGCAGTTTGCCGAGGGACAGGGGGCAATCGCCCCTCTACGAGCAGTACTTC. Its translation is CASSLPRDRGQSPLYEQYF.

CDR3 loop: CASSLGNRDQGETQYF. CDR3 nucleotide sequence: TGTGCCAGCAGCTTAGGAAACAGGGACCAGGGGGAGACCCAGTACTTC. The chain employs TRBV11-3 and TRBJ2-5; TRBD1 is a possible D gene (6 bases). CDR1 is SGHNT and CDR2 is YENEEA in the germline V gene. CDR3 size: 16 residues. The V end was cut by 1 base, the J end by 5 bases, with 17 bases between.

This chain connects TRBV19 to TRBJ1-6; D gene uncertain. CDR1 and CDR2 from the germline V gene are LNHDA and SQIVND (reference sequence). CDR3 size: 13 residues. With 10 bases removed from V and 1 base from J, the gap between germline ends came to 8 bases. In nucleotides, the CDR3 is TGTGCCACTGGGATGTCCTATAATTCACCCCTCCACTTT. It encodes CATGMSYNSPLHF.

V usage is TRBV2 and J usage is TRBJ2-7; D is unresolved. Germline CDR1 and CDR2: SNHLY and FYNNEI. The CDR3 runs 12 residues. V lost 7 bases and J 2 bases, leaving 9 bases between the germline ends. The CDR3 sequence is CASKREAYEQYF. The CDR3, as DNA: TGTGCCAGCAAACGAGAAGCCTACGAGCAGTACTTC.

The chain is built from TRBV19 and TRBJ2-3; tentative D call: TRBD1 (6 bases). The CDR3 has 13 amino acids. The V end lost 4 bases, the J end lost 4 bases, and 9 bases lay between the germline ends. Germline CDR1 reads LNHDA; CDR2 reads SQIVND (reference sequence). CDR3 residues: CASSKQGSDTQYF. CDR3 in DNA: TGTGCCAGTAGTAAGCAGGGGTCAGATACGCAGTATTTT.

The V call is TRBV5-6, the J call TRBJ1-4, with no clear D. V lost 2 bases and J lost 3, with 8 bases in between. This CDR3 has 14 residues. Looked up from germline, CDR1 is SGHDT and CDR2 is YYEEEE. The CDR3 DNA is TGTGCCAGCAGCTTCGGTCGACCTAATGAAAAACTGTTTTTT. It codes for CASSFGRPNEKLFF.

This clone showed up just a few times. CDR3 sequence reads: CASSSTLSYEQYF. The CDR3 nucleotides are TGTGCCAGCAGTTCGACATTGTCCTACGAGCAGTACTTC. The chain couples TRBV6-5 to TRBJ2-7; D call uncertain. The germline V gene has CDR1 MNHEY and CDR2 SVGAGI. This CDR3 has 13 residues. V was shortened by 4 bases and J by 1 base, with 8 bases between the two germline ends.

The chain uses TRBV19 and TRBJ2-2, with 8 nucleotides matching TRBD1. The CDR3 is 14 amino acids. CDR1 LNHDA and CDR2 SQIVND come from the germline V gene (reference sequence). V lost 9 bases to trimming and J lost 5 bases; unmatched junction nucleotides: 8. The CDR3 is CASANRGETGELFF. The CDR3 DNA reads TGTGCCAGCGCGAACAGGGGGGAAACCGGGGAGCTGTTTTTT.

This chain links TRBV7-2 with TRBJ2-3; D is unresolved. This CDR3 region has 17 residues. Germline V CDR1 and CDR2: SGHTA, FQGNSA. V dropped 5 bases and J dropped 1 base, with 19 bases sitting between them. The chain's CDR3 is CASSRQILLEGTDTQYF. The CDR3 DNA follows: TGTGCCAGCAGCCGGCAAATACTACTTGAAGGCACAGATACGCAGTATTTT.

The chain is built from TRBV9 and TRBJ2-1; no clear D. CDR1 is SGDLS, CDR2 YYNGEE, per germline. V was clipped by 1 base and J by 1 base, with 6 bases between them. This CDR3 region has 14 residues. CDR3 sequence reads: CASSVQFSYNEQFF. As DNA, the CDR3 is TGTGCCAGCAGCGTACAGTTTTCCTACAATGAGCAGTTCTTC.

The V and J genes are TRBV6-5 and TRBJ2-3; no definite D call. The CDR3 totals 12 residues. The V end was cut by 5 bases, the J end by 3 bases, with 6 bases between. Germline-derived CDR1 and CDR2 are MNHEY and SVGAGI. CDR3 sequence reads: CASSETTDTQYF. The CDR3, as DNA: TGTGCCAGCAGTGAAACGACAGATACGCAGTATTTT.

The V and J genes are TRBV9 and TRBJ2-2, with D unresolved. There are 12 residues in the CDR3. The ends were cut back, 5 bases at V and 8 bases at J, with 10 bases in the middle. Per germline, CDR1 SGDLS and CDR2 YYNGEE. CDR3 sequence reads: CASREWEGELFF. The CDR3 DNA sequence: TGTGCCAGCAGGGAGTGGGAAGGGGAGCTGTTTTTT. The whole variable domain, filled in from reference TRBV9 and TRBJ2-2, reads DSGVTQTPKHLITATGQRVTLRCSPRSGDLSVYWYQQSLDQGLQFLIQYYNGEERAKGNILERFSAQQFPDLHSELNLSSLELGDSALYFCASREWEGELFFGEGSRLTVL.

The chain joins TRBV5-1 to TRBJ1-2; TRBD1 matches at 7 bases. CDR1 is SGHRS and CDR2 is YFSETQ in the germline V gene. The CDR3 consists of 15 residues. Trimming at V came to 2 bases and at J to 5 bases, leaving 9 bases not matched to a gene. The CDR3 nucleotides read TGCGCCAGCAGCTTCCGGACAGGCGGAGCATATGGCTACACCTTC. Protein sequence: CASSFRTGGAYGYTF.

CDR3 residues: CAWSVRRTDTGELFF. In DNA form, the CDR3 reads TGTGCCTGGAGTGTTCGCAGGACAGACACCGGGGAGCTGTTTTTT. The chain is built from TRBV30 and TRBJ2-2; possibly TRBD1 for D (6 bases). The germline CDR1 and CDR2 sequences are GTSNPN and SVGIG (reference sequence). The CDR3 loop spans 15 amino acids. V lost 0 bases and J 3 bases, leaving 11 bases between the germline ends.

This clone has a handful of counts. CDR3 amino acids: CASSLTRQETQYF. The CDR3 DNA reads as TGTGCCAGCAGCTTAACTAGACAAGAGACCCAGTACTTC. The chain employs TRBV7-9 and TRBJ2-5; perhaps TRBD2 as D (5 bases). There are 13 residues in the CDR3. V lost 2 bases and J lost 2, with 6 bases in between. Per the germline V gene, CDR1 is SEHNR and CDR2 is FQNEAQ (reference sequence). The full variable domain, its missing parts supplied by reference TRBV7-9 and TRBJ2-5, is DTGVSQNPRHKITKRGQNVTFRCDPISEHNRLYWYRQTLGQGPEFLTYFQNEAQLEKSRLLSDRFSAERPKGSFSTLEIQRTEQGDSAMYLCASSLTRQETQYFGPGTRLLVL.

CDR3 protein: CASSLTGTDTQYF. CDR3 sequence (DNA): TGTGCCAGCAGCTTAACGGGGACAGATACGCAGTATTTT. This chain links TRBV7-3 with TRBJ2-3; no clear D. Germline-derived CDR1 and CDR2 are SGHTA and FQGTGA. The CDR3 sequence is 13 residues long. Trimming pared 0 bases from V and 3 bases from J, leaving 4 bases between.

This chain uses TRBV7-2 with TRBJ1-1; no reliable D call. The CDR3 extends over 13 amino acids. Trimming removed 1 base from V and 8 bases from J, with 11 bases in between. Germline V gene lookup returns CDR1 SGHTA and CDR2 FQGNSA. This CDR3 reads CASSLVTVPEAFF. The CDR3 DNA reads TGTGCCAGCAGCTTAGTTACGGTGCCGGAAGCTTTCTTT.

The genes are TRBV7-2 and TRBJ1-2, with a weak D call TRBD1 (5 bases). V lost 5 bases to trimming and J lost 8 bases, with 18 bases between them. The CDR3 runs 14 residues. Germline V gene sequence: CDR1 SGHTA, CDR2 FQGNSA. CDR3 region: CASSNRDGLLGYTF. The CDR3 DNA sequence: TGTGCCAGCAGCAACCGGGACGGCCTTTTAGGCTACACCTTC.

This chain joins TRBV5-8 and TRBJ1-4; D gene uncertain. V was trimmed by 4 bases and J by 8 bases, leaving 18 bases between them. The CDR3 consists of 15 residues. Germline V gene sequence: CDR1 SGHTS, CDR2 YDEGEE. In DNA, the CDR3 is TGTGCCAGCAGCGGTACAGTTAACGTAGGGGAAAAACTGTTTTTT. Translation gives CASSGTVNVGEKLFF.

The CDR3 bases are TGTGCCTGGAGTGACCAGGGGGCGCGATACTACGAGCAGTACTTC. Its protein is CAWSDQGARYYEQYF. The chain links TRBV30 to TRBJ2-7; TRBD1 matches 8 bases. Germline V gene sequence: CDR1 GTSNPN, CDR2 SVGIG (reference sequence). The CDR3 contains 15 residues. V lost 1 base, J lost 3 bases, and 8 bases stayed unmatched.

This chain connects TRBV6-1 to TRBJ2-1; 7 nucleotides match TRBD2. The CDR3 spans 13 residues. V dropped 6 bases and J dropped 7; count of bases not matched to a gene: 6. Per germline, CDR1 MNHNS and CDR2 SASEGT. The CDR3 loop is CASRRTSRNEQFF. The CDR3 nucleotides are TGTGCCAGCAGAAGGACTAGTCGGAATGAGCAGTTCTTC.

The chain combines TRBV27 with TRBJ2-1; 7 nucleotides match TRBD2. V lost 3 bases to trimming and J lost 7 bases; unmatched junction nucleotides: 6. Germline V gives CDR1 MNHEY, CDR2 SMNVEV (reference sequence). The CDR3 spans 14 residues. CDR3 nucleotide sequence: TGTGCCAGCAGTTTTCGGCTAGCGGTTAATGAGCAGTTCTTC. It specifies CASSFRLAVNEQFF.

The rearrangement uses TRBV28 and TRBJ2-2, with 9 positions matching TRBD2. This CDR3 comprises 15 residues. Losses at the gene ends were 6 bases for V and 1 base for J; bases not matched to a gene: 3. Per germline, CDR1 MDHEN and CDR2 SYDVKM. CDR3 coding DNA: TGTGCCAGCAGACCGACTAGCGGGAACACCGGGGAGCTGTTTTTT. Amino acid sequence: CASRPTSGNTGELFF.

The rearrangement uses TRBV10-3 and TRBJ1-5; D is ambiguous. The CDR3 loop spans 13 amino acids. V dropped 6 bases and J dropped 7 bases, with 13 bases sitting between them. CDR1 and CDR2 (germline): ENHRY, SYGVKD. The CDR3 loop reads CAIRDVETQPQHF. CDR3 DNA sequence: TGTGCCATCAGGGACGTGGAAACCCAGCCCCAGCATTTT.

The V and J genes are TRBV14 and TRBJ2-1, with TRBD2 identical over 10 bases. The trim removed 6 bases at V and 0 bases at J, leaving 5 bases unmatched. There are 16 residues in the CDR3. Looked up from germline, CDR1 is SGHDN and CDR2 is FVKESK. This CDR3 reads CASRNSGGSSYNEQFF. The CDR3 nucleotides are TGTGCCAGCAGGAATAGCGGGGGGAGCTCCTACAATGAGCAGTTCTTC.

The DNA of the CDR3 is TGTGCCAGCAGTTTATTATTACAGGGACTAGCGGGGGGGCCCGGTTACGAGCAGTACTTC. Translation gives CASSLLLQGLAGGPGYEQYF. The chain has TRBV28 and TRBJ2-7; 16 bases line up with TRBD2. The ends lost 1 base at V and 4 bases at J; junction bases unmatched: 13. The CDR3 has 20 amino acids. Germline V gene sequence: CDR1 MDHEN, CDR2 SYDVKM.